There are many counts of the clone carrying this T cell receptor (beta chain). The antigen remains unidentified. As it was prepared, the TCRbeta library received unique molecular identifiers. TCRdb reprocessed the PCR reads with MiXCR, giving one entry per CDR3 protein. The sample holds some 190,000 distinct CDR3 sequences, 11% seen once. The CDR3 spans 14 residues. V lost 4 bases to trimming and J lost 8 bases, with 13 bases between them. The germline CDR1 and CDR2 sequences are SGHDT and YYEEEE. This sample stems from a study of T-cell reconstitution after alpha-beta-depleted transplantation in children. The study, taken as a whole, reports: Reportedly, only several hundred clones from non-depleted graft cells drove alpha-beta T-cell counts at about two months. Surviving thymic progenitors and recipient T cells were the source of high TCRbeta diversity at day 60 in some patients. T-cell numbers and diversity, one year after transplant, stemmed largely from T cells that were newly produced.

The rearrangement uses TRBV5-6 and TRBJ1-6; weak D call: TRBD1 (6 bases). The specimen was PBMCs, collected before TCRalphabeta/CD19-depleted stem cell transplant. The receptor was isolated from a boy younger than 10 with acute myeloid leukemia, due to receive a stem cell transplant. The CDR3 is CASSRGTTDSPLHF. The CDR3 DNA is TGTGCCAGCAGCCGGGGGACAACGGATTCACCCCTCCACTTT.